Below, 30 T cell receptor beta chains from the same sample are listed, as sequenced in a study of shared clonotypes between healthy human individuals. Using immunoSEQ multiplex PCR, the repertoire was profiled, and TCRdb retains in-frame clones only, with some absent. The sample holds 2.5 million or so clones, roughly nine tenths seen once. Sequencing was performed on naive CD4+ T cells sorted from blood. Regarding subset: CD45RA+ positively selected. The source of these receptors is a young man in good health.

The chain joins TRBV30 to TRBJ2-5, with 11 bases identical to TRBD2. The J call is in doubt because the DNA end fits TRBJ2-7 better. Germline CDR1 GTSNPN, CDR2 SVGIG (reference sequence). The length of the CDR3 is 14 residues. The CDR3 reads CAWSLTSGNYEQYF. The CDR3 DNA sequence: TGTGCCTGGAGTCTGACTAGCGGGAACTACGAGCAGTACTTC.

The chain is built from TRBV25-1 and TRBJ2-1, with a possible D match to TRBD2 (6 bases). Trimming cost V 5 bases and J 8 bases, with 19 bases left between them. Germline V lookup: CDR1 MGHDK, CDR2 SYGVNS. The CDR3 sequence is 15 residues long. CDR3 amino acids: CASSSLRGYNDEQFF. The DNA of the CDR3 is TGTGCCAGCAGTTCCCTCCGGGGGTACAATGATGAGCAGTTCTTC. The full variable domain, its missing parts supplied by reference TRBV25-1 and TRBJ2-1, is EADIYQTPRYLVIGTGKKITLECSQTMGHDKMYWYQQDPGMELHLIHYSYGVNSTEKGDLSSESTVSRIRTEHFPLTLESARPSHTSQYLCASSSLRGYNDEQFFGPGTRLTVL.

This clone was detected once. V is TRBV5-6 and J is TRBJ2-5, with 11 bases identical to TRBD2. CDR3 length equals 18 residues. Per germline, CDR1 SGHDT and CDR2 YYEEEE. Trimming at V came to 7 bases and at J to 0 bases, leaving 14 bases not matched to a gene. The CDR3 nucleotides are TGTGCCAGCCAGGGGGCTAGCGGGAGGAACATGTACCAAGAGACCCAGTACTTC. This encodes CASQGASGRNMYQETQYF.

V is TRBV30 and J is TRBJ1-2; D is perhaps TRBD1 (5 bases). Trimming removed 0 bases from V and 8 bases from J, with 16 bases in between. In germline, CDR1 is GTSNPN, CDR2 SVGIG (reference sequence). The CDR3 is made up of 14 amino acids. The CDR3 here is CAWSVQVGHQGYTF. CDR3 coding DNA: TGTGCCTGGAGTGTACAAGTCGGACATCAAGGCTACACCTTC.

The rearrangement uses TRBV11-2 and TRBJ2-1; 13 bases agree with TRBD2. Trimming at V came to 0 bases and at J to 8 bases, leaving 7 bases not matched to a gene. The germline V gene has CDR1 SGHAT and CDR2 FQNNGV. The CDR3 sequence is 17 residues long. The CDR3 region is CASSLDKLAGGPDEQFF. For the CDR3, the DNA is TGTGCCAGCAGCTTAGATAAACTAGCGGGAGGGCCCGATGAGCAGTTCTTC.

V is TRBV18 and J is TRBJ2-2; unclear D gene. Trimming removed 3 bases from V and 7 bases from J, with 12 bases in between. The CDR3 extends over 14 amino acids. Germline CDR1 and CDR2: KGHSH and LQKENI. CDR3 residues: CASSPMGSSGELFF. The DNA of the CDR3 is TGTGCCAGCTCACCGATGGGCTCGAGCGGGGAGCTGTTTTTT.

The rearrangement links TRBV11-2 to TRBJ2-7; TRBD1 is a possible D gene (6 bases). Trimming left V 2 bases short and J 4 bases short, with 12 bases between. The CDR3 consists of 14 residues. CDR1 is SGHAT, CDR2 FQNNGV, per germline. In nucleotides, the CDR3 is TGTGCCAGCAGCTTACAGGGGCCGGCTTACGAGCAGTACTTC. Translating it yields CASSLQGPAYEQYF.

The V and J genes are TRBV18 and TRBJ2-1, with 7 positions matching TRBD2. CDR3 length equals 16 residues. V was clipped by 3 bases and J by 2 bases; unmatched bases: 7. Germline V CDR1 and CDR2: KGHSH, LQKENI. In DNA, the CDR3 is TGTGCCAGCTCACCCTCTGGCGGGACTACCTACAATGAGCAGTTCTTC. Translated, it gives CASSPSGGTTYNEQFF. Drawing the rest from reference TRBV18 and TRBJ2-1, the complete variable domain is NAGVMQNPRHLVRRRGQEARLRCSPMKGHSHVYWYRQLPEEGLKFMVYLQKENIIDESGMPKERFSAEFPKEGPSILRIQQVVRGDSAAYFCASSPSGGTTYNEQFFGPGTRLTVL.

The chain joins TRBV2 to TRBJ2-7; no definite D call. Germline V gene lookup returns CDR1 SNHLY and CDR2 FYNNEI. This CDR3 is built from 13 residues. V was pared by 0 bases and J by 6 bases, with 9 bases between. The CDR3 DNA reads as TGTGCCAGCAGTGAAGCCGCTCCTCTCGAGCAGTACTTC. Translating gives CASSEAAPLEQYF.

The chain recombines TRBV30 with TRBJ2-7; 9 bases fit TRBD1. Germline assignment: CDR1 GTSNPN and CDR2 SVGIG (reference sequence). This CDR3 spans 13 amino acids. V dropped 8 bases and J dropped 4; count of bases not matched to a gene: 9. The CDR3 DNA is TGTGCCCTTTCCCTGGACAGGGGATACGAGCAGTACTTC. It encodes CALSLDRGYEQYF. The entire variable domain, with the rest obtained from reference TRBV30 and TRBJ2-7, is as follows: SQTIHQWPATLVQPVGSPLSLECTVEGTSNPNLYWYRQAAGRGLQLLFYSVGIGQISSEVPQNLSASRPQDRQFILSSKKLLLSDSGFYLCALSLDRGYEQYFGPGTRLTVT.

The sample holds one count of this clone. This chain connects TRBV30 to TRBJ2-7, with 12 bases that match TRBD2. The CDR3 is 16 amino acids. The germline V gene has CDR1 GTSNPN and CDR2 SVGIG (reference sequence). Germline trimming cut 5 bases from V and 4 bases from J; bases unmatched to any gene: 12. In DNA, the CDR3 is TGTGCCTGGCAGCGGGACCTAGCGGGGGGGCTATACGAGCAGTACTTC. This gives the protein CAWQRDLAGGLYEQYF.

The chain recombines TRBV5-1 with TRBJ1-2, with 8 bases aligning to TRBD1. Germline V lookup: CDR1 SGHRS, CDR2 YFSETQ. Trimming at V came to 4 bases and at J to 6 bases, leaving 5 bases not matched to a gene. This CDR3 is 13 amino acids long. CDR3 nucleotides: TGCGCCAGCAGCCCCTGGACAGGGAATGGCTACACCTTC. It yields the protein CASSPWTGNGYTF.

The rearrangement uses TRBV5-1 and TRBJ1-2; no clear D. V dropped 0 bases and J dropped 0 bases, with 12 bases sitting between them. The CDR3 loop spans 16 amino acids. Germline-derived CDR1 and CDR2 are SGHRS and YFSETQ. The CDR3 DNA is TGCGCCAGCAGCTTGGTGTCAGACCAGGCTAACTATGGCTACACCTTC. This sequence encodes CASSLVSDQANYGYTF. The full variable domain, completed using reference TRBV5-1 and TRBJ1-2, is KAGVTQTPRYLIKTRGQQVTLSCSPISGHRSVSWYQQTPGQGLQFLFEYFSETQRNKGNFPGRFSGRQFSNSRSEMNVSTLELGDSALYLCASSLVSDQANYGYTFGSGTRLTVV.

This chain joins TRBV9 and TRBJ2-1, with a weak D call TRBD1 (6 bases). Trimming removed 2 bases from V and 1 base from J, with 10 bases in between. The CDR3 covers 15 residues. Germline CDR1 reads SGDLS; CDR2 reads YYNGEE. The CDR3 spells CASSVNQGSYNEQFF. The CDR3 DNA sequence: TGTGCCAGCAGCGTTAATCAGGGGTCCTACAATGAGCAGTTCTTC.

For the CDR3, the DNA is TGTGCCAGCAGCGTAGCGGGGGACTTGACTCACAATGAGCAGTTCTTC. This gives the protein CASSVAGDLTHNEQFF. This rearrangement joins TRBV9 to TRBJ2-1, with D possibly being TRBD2 (6 bases). The CDR3 has 16 amino acids. V lost 0 bases to trimming and J lost 5 bases, with 15 bases between them. The germline V gene has CDR1 SGDLS and CDR2 YYNGEE.

This chain uses TRBV5-1 with TRBJ2-7; 8 bases map to TRBD2. The CDR3 has 15 amino acids. J gave up 1 base and V 9 bases, and 12 bases lay outside the gene matches. Germline CDR1 is SGHRS and CDR2 is YFSETQ. The CDR3: CATQFLAGSSYEQYF. The CDR3, as DNA: TGCGCCACCCAATTCTTAGCGGGATCGTCCTACGAGCAGTACTTC.

This chain connects TRBV5-4 to TRBJ2-3, with 13 positions matching TRBD2. This CDR3 has 19 residues. V shed 7 bases, J shed 4 bases, and the junction held 18 bases outside the gene matches. CDR1 is SGHNT and CDR2 is YYREEE in the germline V gene (reference sequence). CDR3 residues: CASHAGTSGEVVSADTQYF. CDR3 nucleotide sequence: TGTGCCAGCCATGCCGGGACTAGCGGGGAGGTTGTTTCGGCAGATACGCAGTATTTT. The whole variable domain, filled in from reference TRBV5-4 and TRBJ2-3, reads ETGVTQSPTHLIKTRGQQVTLRCSSQSGHNTVSWYQQALGQGPQFIFQYYREEENGRGNFPPRFSGLQFPNYSSELNVNALELDDSALYLCASHAGTSGEVVSADTQYFGPGTRLTVL.

The gene calls are TRBV5-4 and TRBJ2-3, with no clear D. The CDR3 length is 13 residues. Trimming stripped 0 bases from V and 4 bases from J, with 6 bases between. Germline V gives CDR1 SGHNT, CDR2 YYREEE (reference sequence). The CDR3: CASSLAGPDTQYF. The CDR3 DNA sequence: TGTGCCAGCAGCTTGGCCGGGCCAGATACGCAGTATTTT.

As concerns this clone: Other DNA sequences within the sample encode an identical CDR3. This chain links TRBV5-8 with TRBJ1-1, with 10 bases lining up with TRBD1. Trimming took 0 bases from V and 4 from J; bases not matched to a gene: 0. The CDR3 covers 14 residues. CDR1 and CDR2 (germline): SGHTS, YDEGEE. The CDR3 sequence: CASSLGTGGTEAFF. DNA for the CDR3: TGTGCCAGCAGCTTGGGGACAGGGGGCACTGAAGCTTTCTTT.

This rearrangement joins TRBV19 to TRBJ1-2; D is uncertain. This CDR3 is 13 amino acids long. V shed 5 bases and J shed 4 bases, with 11 bases lying between them. CDR1 LNHDA and CDR2 SQIVND come from the germline V gene (reference sequence). This CDR3 is CASSASTTYGYTF. CDR3 coding DNA: TGTGCCAGTAGTGCTTCGACGACCTATGGCTACACCTTC.

This chain connects TRBV6-9 to TRBJ2-7; the match to TRBD1 covers 8 bases. V was pared by 8 bases and J by 7 bases, with 16 bases of the junction left unmatched. CDR3 length: 15 residues. Germline CDR1 MNHGY, CDR2 SVAAGI. The CDR3, as DNA: TGTGCCAGCCGGGGCCGGGACAGGCATTCGAGGGAGCAGTACTTC. Amino acid sequence: CASRGRDRHSREQYF.

On this clone: Other DNA variants within this sample encode the same CDR3. The rearrangement joins TRBV11-2 to TRBJ1-5; D is unresolved. From germline, CDR1 is SGHAT and CDR2 FQNNGV. The ends were cut back, 1 base at V and 4 bases at J, with 11 bases in the middle. This CDR3 comprises 15 residues. Written as DNA, the CDR3 is TGTGCCAGCAGCTTAGGGGGAATTGGGAATCAGCCCCAGCATTTT. It translates to CASSLGGIGNQPQHF.

J is TRBJ2-1 and V is TRBV25-1; no firm D call. CDR1 is MGHDK, CDR2 SYGVNS, per germline. The CDR3 extends over 14 amino acids. V lost 5 bases to trimming and J lost 0 bases, with 8 bases between them. CDR3 sequence reads: CASSYSGSYNEQFF. The CDR3 nucleotides are TGTGCCAGCAGTTATTCAGGCTCCTACAATGAGCAGTTCTTC.

This rearrangement joins TRBV6-1 to TRBJ1-4; the D gene is possibly TRBD1 (5 bases). Trimming left V 7 bases short and J 2 bases short, with 14 bases between. The CDR3 has 15 residues. The germline V gene has CDR1 MNHNS and CDR2 SASEGT. The CDR3 loop reads CASIRQGGTNEKLFF. Written as DNA, the CDR3 is TGTGCCAGCATCCGGCAGGGAGGGACTAATGAAAAACTGTTTTTT.

The J gene is TRBJ2-5, the V gene TRBV4-1, with D hard to call. CDR3 length equals 13 residues. The V gene's germline CDR1 is MGHRA and CDR2 YSYEKL. Trimming stripped 0 bases from V and 5 bases from J, with 7 bases between. CDR3 sequence reads: CASSQDYTETQYF. CDR3 nucleotides: TGCGCCAGCAGCCAAGATTACACTGAGACCCAGTACTTC.

This clone was detected only a few times. J is TRBJ1-1 and V is TRBV10-3; D is perhaps TRBD1 (6 bases). Trimming pared 9 bases from V and 6 bases from J, leaving 17 bases between. CDR1 is ENHRY, CDR2 SYGVKD, per germline. The length of the CDR3 is 13 residues. The chain's CDR3 is CAMIKGGRAEAFF. In DNA form, the CDR3 reads TGTGCCATGATAAAGGGGGGCCGAGCTGAAGCTTTCTTT.

This clone was detected only a few times. The chain is built from TRBV4-1 and TRBJ2-7, with TRBD1 matching over 7 bases. The germline CDR1 and CDR2 sequences are MGHRA and YSYEKL. The length of the CDR3 is 13 residues. Trimming at V came to 5 bases and at J to 7 bases, leaving 8 bases not matched to a gene. The CDR3 DNA reads TGCGCCAGCAGCTCCCAACAGGGGCGGGAGCAGTACTTC. It specifies CASSSQQGREQYF.

The chain carries TRBV5-4 and TRBJ2-6; D is ambiguous. The V and J ends lost 5 bases and 8 bases respectively, with 11 bases between them. Germline V lookup: CDR1 SGHNT, CDR2 YYREEE (reference sequence). The CDR3 is made up of 13 amino acids. As DNA, the CDR3 is TGTGCCAGCAGTATCGTGGGGACCAACGTCCTGACTTTC. This translates into CASSIVGTNVLTF.

J is TRBJ2-3 and V is TRBV5-1, with D perhaps matching TRBD1 or TRBD2 (5 bases each). CDR3 size: 14 residues. Trimming took off 4 bases at V and 2 bases at J, with 11 bases between the two ends. Germline CDR1 is SGHRS and CDR2 is YFSETQ. The DNA for the CDR3 is TGCGCCAGCAGCCCGGGACCGGACACAGATACGCAGTATTTT. Translated: CASSPGPDTDTQYF.

The genes are TRBV30 and TRBJ2-6; TRBD1 matches at 7 bases. The CDR3 length is 16 residues. V was pared by 0 bases and J by 2 bases, with 4 bases of the junction left unmatched. The V gene's germline CDR1 is GTSNPN and CDR2 SVGIG (reference sequence). CDR3 residues: CAWSVGGAPGANVLTF. The CDR3 region has the DNA TGTGCCTGGAGTGTAGGGGGCGCCCCTGGGGCCAACGTCCTGACTTTC.